This T cell receptor (beta chain) was found in a study of blood T cells in healthy people across ages. Study results and limitations: Age brought a roughly linear fall in TCR beta diversity measured per million T cells.

For this clonotype: What it binds is not known.

Alongside a J-beta primer mix, a sample-barcoded 5' primer served in a second PCR lasting roughly 7 to 12 cycles. Via MiXCR, TCRdb re-called the 5' RACE reads, giving one row per CDR3 protein. Counted here are 730,000 or so distinct CDR3 sequences, more than 40% occurring once; the ten biggest clones make up 20% to 25%. The CDR3 loop spans 14 amino acids. CDR1 and CDR2 (germline): SQVTM, ANQGSEA. With V trimmed by 7 bases and J by 1 base, 4 bases remained unmatched. The sample comprised blood. The sequence was collected from a woman in her fifties or sixties in good health. V and J are TRBV29-1 and TRBJ2-3; 11 nucleotides line up with TRBD2. The CDR3 coding sequence is TGCAGCGGGACTAGCGGGTTTGGCACAGATACGCAGTATTTT. Translating gives CSGTSGFGTDTQYF.